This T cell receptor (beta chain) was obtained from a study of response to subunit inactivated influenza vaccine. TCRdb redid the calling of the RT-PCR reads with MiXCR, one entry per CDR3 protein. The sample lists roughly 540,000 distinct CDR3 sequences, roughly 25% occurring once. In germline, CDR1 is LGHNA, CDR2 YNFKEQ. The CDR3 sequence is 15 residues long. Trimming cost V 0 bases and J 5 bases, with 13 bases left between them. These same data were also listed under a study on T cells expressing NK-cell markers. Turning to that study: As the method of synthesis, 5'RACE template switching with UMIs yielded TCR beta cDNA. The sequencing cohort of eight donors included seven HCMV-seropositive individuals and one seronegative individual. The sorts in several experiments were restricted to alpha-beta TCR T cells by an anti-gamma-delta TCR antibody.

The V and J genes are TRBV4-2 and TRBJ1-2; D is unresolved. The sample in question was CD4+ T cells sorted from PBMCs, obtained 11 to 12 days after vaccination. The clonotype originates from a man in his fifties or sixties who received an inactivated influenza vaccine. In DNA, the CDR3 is TGTGCCAGCAGCCAAGATCCCGGCAGGTTTTATGGCTACACCTTC. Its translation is CASSQDPGRFYGYTF.